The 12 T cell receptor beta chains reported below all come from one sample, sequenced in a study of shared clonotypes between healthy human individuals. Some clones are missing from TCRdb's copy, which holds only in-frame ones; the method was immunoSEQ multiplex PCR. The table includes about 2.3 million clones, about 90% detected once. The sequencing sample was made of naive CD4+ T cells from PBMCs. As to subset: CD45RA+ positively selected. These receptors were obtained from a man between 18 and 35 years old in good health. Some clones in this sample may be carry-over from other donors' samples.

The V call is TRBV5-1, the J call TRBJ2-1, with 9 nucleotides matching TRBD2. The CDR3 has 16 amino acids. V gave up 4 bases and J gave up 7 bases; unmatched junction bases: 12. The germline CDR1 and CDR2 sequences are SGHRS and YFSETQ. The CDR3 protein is CASSPIAGVGENEQFF. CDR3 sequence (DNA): TGCGCCAGCAGCCCAATAGCGGGAGTGGGGGAGAATGAGCAGTTCTTC.

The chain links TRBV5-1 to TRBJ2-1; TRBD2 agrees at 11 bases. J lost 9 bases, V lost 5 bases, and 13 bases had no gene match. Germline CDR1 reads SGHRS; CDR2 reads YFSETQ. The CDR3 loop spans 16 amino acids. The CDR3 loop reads CASRASSGRNQVEQFF. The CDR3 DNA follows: TGCGCCAGCAGAGCCTCTAGCGGGAGGAATCAGGTTGAGCAGTTCTTC. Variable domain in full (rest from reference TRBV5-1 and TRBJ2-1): KAGVTQTPRYLIKTRGQQVTLSCSPISGHRSVSWYQQTPGQGLQFLFEYFSETQRNKGNFPGRFSGRQFSNSRSEMNVSTLELGDSALYLCASRASSGRNQVEQFFGPGTRLTVL.

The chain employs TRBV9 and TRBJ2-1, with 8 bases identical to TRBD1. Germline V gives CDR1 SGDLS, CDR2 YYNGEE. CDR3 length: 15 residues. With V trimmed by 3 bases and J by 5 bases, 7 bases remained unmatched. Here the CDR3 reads CASSALTGADNEQFF. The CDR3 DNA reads TGTGCCAGCAGCGCCTTGACAGGGGCCGACAATGAGCAGTTCTTC.

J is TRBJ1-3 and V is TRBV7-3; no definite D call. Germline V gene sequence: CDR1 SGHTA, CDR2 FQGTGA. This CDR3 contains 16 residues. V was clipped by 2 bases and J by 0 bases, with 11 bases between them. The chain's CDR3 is CASSLGPPSSGNTIYF. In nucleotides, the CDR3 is TGTGCCAGCAGCTTAGGACCGCCGAGCTCTGGAAACACCATATATTTT.

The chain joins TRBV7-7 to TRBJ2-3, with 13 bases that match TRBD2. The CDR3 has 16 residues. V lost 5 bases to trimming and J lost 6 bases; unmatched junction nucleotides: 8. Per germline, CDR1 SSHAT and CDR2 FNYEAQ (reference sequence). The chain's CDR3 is CASSTGLAGEGDTQYF. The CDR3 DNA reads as TGTGCCAGCAGCACCGGACTAGCGGGGGAGGGTGATACGCAGTATTTT.

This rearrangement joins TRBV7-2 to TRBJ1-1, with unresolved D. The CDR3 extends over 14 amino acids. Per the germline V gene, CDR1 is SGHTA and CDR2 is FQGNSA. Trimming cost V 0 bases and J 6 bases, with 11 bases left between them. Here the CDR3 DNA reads TGTGCCAGCAGCTTAGCGCTATCTGGGCCTGAAGCTTTCTTT. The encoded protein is CASSLALSGPEAFF.

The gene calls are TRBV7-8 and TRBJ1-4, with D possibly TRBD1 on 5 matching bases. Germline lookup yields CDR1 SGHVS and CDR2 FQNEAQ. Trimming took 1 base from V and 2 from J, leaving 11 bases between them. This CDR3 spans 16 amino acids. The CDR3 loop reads CASSLGLGHTNEKLFF. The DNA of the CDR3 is TGTGCCAGCAGCTTAGGTCTGGGGCACACTAATGAAAAACTGTTTTTT.

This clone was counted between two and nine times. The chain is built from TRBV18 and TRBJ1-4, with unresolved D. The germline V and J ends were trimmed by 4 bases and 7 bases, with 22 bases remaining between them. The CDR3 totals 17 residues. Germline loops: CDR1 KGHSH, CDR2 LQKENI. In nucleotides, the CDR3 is TGTGCCAGCTCACAAACTGCACCGGGAGCCCCGGGTGAAAAACTGTTTTTT. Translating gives CASSQTAPGAPGEKLFF.

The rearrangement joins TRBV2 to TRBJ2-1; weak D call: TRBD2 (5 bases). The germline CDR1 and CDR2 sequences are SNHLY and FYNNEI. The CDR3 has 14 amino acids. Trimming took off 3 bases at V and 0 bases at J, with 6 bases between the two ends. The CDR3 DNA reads TGTGCCAGCAGTGAGGGGAGCTCCTACAATGAGCAGTTCTTC. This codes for CASSEGSSYNEQFF.

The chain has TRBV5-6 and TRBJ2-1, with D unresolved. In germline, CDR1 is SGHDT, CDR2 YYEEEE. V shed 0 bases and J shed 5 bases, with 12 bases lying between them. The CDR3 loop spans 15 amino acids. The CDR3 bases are TGTGCCAGCAGCTTGGGATACCAAACCGACAATGAGCAGTTCTTC. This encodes CASSLGYQTDNEQFF.

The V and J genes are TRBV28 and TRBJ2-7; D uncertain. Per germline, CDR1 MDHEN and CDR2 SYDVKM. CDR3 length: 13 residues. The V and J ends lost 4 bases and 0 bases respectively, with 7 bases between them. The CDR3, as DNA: TGTGCCAGCAGTTCAAGACCCTCCTACGAGCAGTACTTC. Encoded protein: CASSSRPSYEQYF.

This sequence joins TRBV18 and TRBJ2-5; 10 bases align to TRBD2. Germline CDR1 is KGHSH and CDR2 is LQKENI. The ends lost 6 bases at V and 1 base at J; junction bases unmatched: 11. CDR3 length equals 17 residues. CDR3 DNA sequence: TGTGCCAGCTCGCGAGGCCCTAGCGGGAGAGTCCAAGAGACCCAGTACTTC. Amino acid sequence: CASSRGPSGRVQETQYF.